This TCR beta chain was sequenced during a study of OX40 agonist ivuxolimab in advanced cancers. The overall study: Patients with hepatocellular carcinoma, melanoma, renal cell or head and neck cancer made up the dose-escalation patients.

Trimming took 2 bases from V and 3 from J; bases not matched to a gene: 15. This CDR3 is 19 amino acids long. Per the germline V gene, CDR1 is SGHRS and CDR2 is YFSETQ. Data came from immunoSEQ multiplex PCR; TCRdb stores just in-frame clones and leaves some out. The data show under 50,000 clones, with 70% to 90% seen just once and 0.38% held by the top ten. Sequences were derived from CD4+ or CD8+ T cells sorted from blood, sampled in a trial of the OX40 agonist ivuxolimab. The chain recombines TRBV5-1 with TRBJ2-1; 9 positions match TRBD1. This TCR was recovered from an adult with an advanced solid tumor such as melanoma, head and neck, liver or kidney cancer. DNA of the CDR3: TGCGCCAGCAGCTTCTCTACCCCTCGGAGGACAGGGGACTACAATGAGCAGTTCTTC. Its protein is CASSFSTPRRTGDYNEQFF. Variable domain in full (rest from reference TRBV5-1 and TRBJ2-1): KAGVTQTPRYLIKTRGQQVTLSCSPISGHRSVSWYQQTPGQGLQFLFEYFSETQRNKGNFPGRFSGRQFSNSRSEMNVSTLELGDSALYLCASSFSTPRRTGDYNEQFFGPGTRLTVL.